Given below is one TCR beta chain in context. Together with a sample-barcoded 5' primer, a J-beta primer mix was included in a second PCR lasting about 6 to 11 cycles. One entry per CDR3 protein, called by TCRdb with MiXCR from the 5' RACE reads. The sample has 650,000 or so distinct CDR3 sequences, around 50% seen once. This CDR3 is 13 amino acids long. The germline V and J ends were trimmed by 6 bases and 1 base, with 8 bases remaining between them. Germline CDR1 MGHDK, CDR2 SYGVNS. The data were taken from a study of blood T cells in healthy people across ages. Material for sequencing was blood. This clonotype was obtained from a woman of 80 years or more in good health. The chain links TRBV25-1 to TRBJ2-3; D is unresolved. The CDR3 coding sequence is TGTGCCAGCAGGAACCTTGGCACAGATACGCAGTATTTT. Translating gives CASRNLGTDTQYF.